The rows below give T cell receptor beta chains drawn from one sample of a study of T cells in Graves' hyperthyroidism and ophthalmopathy. TCRdb recomputed calls from the multiplex PCR reads with MiXCR, one row per CDR3 protein. The table lists 530,000 or so distinct CDR3 sequences, 24% of them singletons, with approximately 10% in the top ten. Material: blood. Receptor source: a woman under 40 with Graves' ophthalmopathy. The CDR3 runs from the conserved cysteine through the conserved F or W. D genes are given only for firm matches. Part of the rows lack a size; the others show once, few, many or a class for expanded clones.

j_call d_call v_call clone_size cdr3_nt cdr3_aa
TRBJ2-2 . TRBV29-1 once TGCAGCGTGAAGGACACCGGGGAGCTGTTTTTT CSVKDTGELFF
TRBJ2-7 TRBD2 TRBV7-9 many TGTGCCAGCAGTTCTAGCGGGGGGTCCTACGAGCAGTACTTC CASSSSGGSYEQYF
TRBJ2-7 TRBD1 TRBV10-2 . TGCGCCAGCAGTGGGCCACAGGGGGCGAGCTACGAGCAGTACTTC CASSGPQGASYEQYF
TRBJ2-5 . TRBV5-1 few TGCGCCAGCAGCGCCTCTCGGGGCGTGTACCAAGAGACCCAGTACTTC CASSASRGVYQETQYF
TRBJ1-1 TRBD1 TRBV6-1 . TGTGCCAGCAGTGTGGACAGGGCCCACACTGAAGCTTTCTTT CASSVDRAHTEAFF
TRBJ2-7 . TRBV6-1 many TGTGCCAGCAGAAAGCTGGACAACCACTACGAGCAGTACTTC CASRKLDNHYEQYF
TRBJ1-3 . TRBV29-1 many TGCAGCGTTGGGACATACTCTGGAAACACCATATATTTT CSVGTYSGNTIYF
TRBJ2-5 . TRBV20-1 many TGCAGTGCCAAGGGGTCCAGCGGAGAGACCCAGTACTTC CSAKGSSGETQYF
TRBJ2-7 . TRBV27 many TGTGCCAGCAGTCAACCGGGGGCATACGAGCAGTACTTC CASSQPGAYEQYF
TRBJ1-2 . TRBV6-1 few TGTGCCAGCAGGACATGGACAGAACTCTATGGCTACACCTTC CASRTWTELYGYTF
TRBJ1-5 . TRBV2 many TGTGCCAGCAGTGAGGCGGGTTGGTTACAGCCCCAGCATTTT CASSEAGWLQPQHF
TRBJ1-1 . TRBV7-2 many TGTGCCAGCAGCTTTGCGGTTTCCACTGAAGCTTTCTTT CASSFAVSTEAFF
TRBJ1-1 TRBD1 TRBV12-3/TRBV12-4 few TGTGCCAGCAGTCGGACAGGGTTAAGCACTGAAGCTTTCTTT CASSRTGLSTEAFF
TRBJ2-5 . TRBV6-1 many TGTGCCAGCAGCAGGGGCCAAGAGACCCAGTACTTC CASSRGQETQYF
TRBJ1-2 TRBD1 TRBV6-2/TRBV6-3 . TGTGCCAGCAGTACCCCCCTGGACAGGGGGAGGGGCTACACCTTC CASSTPLDRGRGYTF
TRBJ2-7 TRBD1 TRBV29-1 few TGCAGCGCAGGACAGGGGGCTGTAACCTACGAGCAGTACTTC CSAGQGAVTYEQYF